This TCR beta chain emerged from a study of T-cell reconstitution after alpha-beta-depleted transplantation in children. Study findings and constraints: At the one-year point after transplant, T-cell counts and TCRbeta diversity were found to come mostly from T cells that had been newly produced. In some patients, recipient T cells and intrathymic progenitors surviving conditioning explained high day-60 diversity. Alpha-beta T cells present about two months after transplant were reported to originate from several hundred expanded graft clones.

This clonotype was counted many times. What it recognizes is unknown. Preparing the TCRbeta library involved the use of unique molecular identifiers. TCRdb fed the PCR reads into MiXCR, producing one record per CDR3 protein. The table lists roughly 500,000 distinct CDR3 sequences, roughly a tenth of them singletons, with just over 2% in the top ten. Per germline, CDR1 DFQATT and CDR2 SNEGSKA (reference sequence). The CDR3 is made up of 18 amino acids. V was trimmed by 3 bases and J by 0 bases, leaving 20 bases between them. The chain combines TRBV20-1 with TRBJ2-2, with D possibly called TRBD1 or TRBD2 (5 bases each). The sequencing used PBMCs, collected before TCRalphabeta/CD19-depleted stem cell transplant. The TCR sequence derives from a child younger than 10 with inherited bone marrow failure, due to receive a stem cell transplant. The CDR3 DNA sequence: TGCAGTGCTAGCCAGAACCGCGAGGGGTTATCGAACACCGGGGAGCTGTTTTTT. It codes for CSASQNREGLSNTGELFF.